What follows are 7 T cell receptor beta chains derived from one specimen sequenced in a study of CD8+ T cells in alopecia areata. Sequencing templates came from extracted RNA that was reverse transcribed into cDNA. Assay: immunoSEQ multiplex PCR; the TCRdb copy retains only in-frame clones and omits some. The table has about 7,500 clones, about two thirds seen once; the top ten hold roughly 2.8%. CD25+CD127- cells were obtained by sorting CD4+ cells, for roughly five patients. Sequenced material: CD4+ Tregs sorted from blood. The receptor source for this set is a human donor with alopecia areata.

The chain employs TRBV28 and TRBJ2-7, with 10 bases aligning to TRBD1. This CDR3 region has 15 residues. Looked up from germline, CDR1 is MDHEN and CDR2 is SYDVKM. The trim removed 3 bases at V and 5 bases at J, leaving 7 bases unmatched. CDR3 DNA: TGTGCCAGCAGTTTCGGAGGACAGGGGGGGGACGAGCAGTACTTC. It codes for CASSFGGQGGDEQYF.

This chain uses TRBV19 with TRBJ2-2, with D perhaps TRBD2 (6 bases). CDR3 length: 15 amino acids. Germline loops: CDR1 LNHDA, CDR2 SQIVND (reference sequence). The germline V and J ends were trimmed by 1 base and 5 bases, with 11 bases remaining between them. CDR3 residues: CASSIVGSGTGELFF. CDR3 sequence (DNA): TGTGCCAGTAGTATAGTGGGAAGCGGGACCGGGGAGCTGTTTTTT.

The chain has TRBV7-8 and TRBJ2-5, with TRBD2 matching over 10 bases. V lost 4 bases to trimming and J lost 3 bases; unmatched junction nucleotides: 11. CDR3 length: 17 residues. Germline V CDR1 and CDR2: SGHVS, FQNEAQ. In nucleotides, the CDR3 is TGTGCCAGCAGCTCGTGGGCCCTAGCGGGGGTGGAAGAGACCCAGTACTTC. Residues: CASSSWALAGVEETQYF.

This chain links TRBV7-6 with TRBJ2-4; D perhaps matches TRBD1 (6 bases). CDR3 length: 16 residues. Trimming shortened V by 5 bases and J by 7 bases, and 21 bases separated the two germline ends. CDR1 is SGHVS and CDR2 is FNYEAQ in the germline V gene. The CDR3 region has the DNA TGTGCCAGCAGCCCCGGACAGAGCGTCCCCCGGAACATTCAGTACTTC. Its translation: CASSPGQSVPRNIQYF.

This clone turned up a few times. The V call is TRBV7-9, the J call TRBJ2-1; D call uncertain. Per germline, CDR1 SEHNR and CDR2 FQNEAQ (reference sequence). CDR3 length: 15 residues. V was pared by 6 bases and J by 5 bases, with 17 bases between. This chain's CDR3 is CASRSYVKAHNEQFF. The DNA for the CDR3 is TGTGCCAGCAGATCGTACGTGAAGGCCCACAATGAGCAGTTCTTC.

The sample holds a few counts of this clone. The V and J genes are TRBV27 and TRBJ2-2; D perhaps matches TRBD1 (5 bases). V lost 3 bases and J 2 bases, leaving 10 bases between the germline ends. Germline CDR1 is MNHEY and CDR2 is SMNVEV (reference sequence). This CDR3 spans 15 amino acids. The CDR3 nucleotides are TGTGCCAGCAGTTTCGCAGGGTTAAACACCGGGGAGCTGTTTTTT. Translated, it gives CASSFAGLNTGELFF.

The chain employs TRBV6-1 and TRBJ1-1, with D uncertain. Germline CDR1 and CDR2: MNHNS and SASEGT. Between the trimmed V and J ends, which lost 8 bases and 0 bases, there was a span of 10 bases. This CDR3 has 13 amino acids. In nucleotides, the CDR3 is TGTGCCAGCCTACTGGGGTTGAACACTGAAGCTTTCTTT. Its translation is CASLLGLNTEAFF.